A single T cell receptor beta chain is shown here with its context. Its antigen is unknown. The data were taken from a study of cytomegalovirus exposure and HLA in healthy donors. Overall study context: The use of the same platform for the 90 to 150 validation repertoires and the approximately 690 first-cohort repertoires was reported by a later analysis. Study-wide points: Most TCR sequences were seen very rarely across donors, but some public TCRs occurred in many.

The V segment lost 4 bases and the J segment 3 bases; nucleotides outside the gene matches: 5. This CDR3 has 14 amino acids. The germline gives CDR1 SGHRS, CDR2 YFSETQ. Measured with immunoSEQ multiplex PCR; TCRdb has only the in-frame clones, and not every one. The table has around 90,000 clones, 84% seen once. The receptor comes from a woman aged 18-29 years in good health and CMV-seropositive. This rearrangement joins TRBV5-1 to TRBJ1-1; 8 bases match TRBD1. The sample comprised PBMCs. Here the CDR3 reads CASSQGAGDTEAFF. The CDR3 DNA is TGCGCCAGCAGCCAGGGGGCCGGTGACACTGAAGCTTTCTTT.